The rows below give T cell receptor beta chains drawn from one sample of a study of blood T cell repertoires in COVID-19. Sequencing used immunoSEQ multiplex PCR; TCRdb keeps in-frame clones, though not all of them. The repertoire holds roughly 150,000 clones, approximately 84% seen once, with roughly 8% in the top ten. The sequenced sample consisted of peripheral blood. Source of these receptors: a human donor in a cohort sampled during active COVID-19. Each CDR3 is given with its conserved first and last residue. The D gene is left open where the match is weak. The size of a clone is reported for some rows only, either as once, few or many, or as a class for expanded clones.

size: .; J: TRBJ1-4; D: .; V: TRBV6-5; CDR3: CASTRAGPTNEKLFF; DNA: TGTGCCAGCACCCGAGCGGGGCCAACTAATGAAAAACTGTTTTTT
size: few; J: TRBJ2-5; D: .; V: TRBV5-4; CDR3: CASRSGIGAQYF; DNA: TGTGCCAGCAGGTCCGGCATAGGGGCCCAGTACTTC
size: once; J: TRBJ1-1; D: .; V: TRBV5-1; CDR3: CASSLARGLMTEAFF; DNA: TGCGCCAGCAGCTTGGCCCGGGGATTAATGACTGAAGCTTTCTTT
size: .; J: TRBJ1-1; D: .; V: TRBV3-1/TRBV3-2; CDR3: CASSQGRGTTEAFF; DNA: TGTGCCAGCAGCCAGGGGAGGGGAACCACTGAAGCTTTCTTT
size: .; J: TRBJ2-3; D: TRBD2; V: TRBV6-5; CDR3: CASRTLAGGTDTQYF; DNA: TGTGCCAGCAGGACCCTAGCGGGGGGCACAGATACGCAGTATTTT
size: .; J: TRBJ1-4; D: .; V: TRBV6-2/TRBV6-3; CDR3: CASSWSRGEKLFF; DNA: TGTGCCAGCAGTTGGAGTCGGGGAGAAAAACTGTTTTTT
size: .; J: TRBJ2-7; D: .; V: TRBV6-5; CDR3: CASTRPGPSNEQYF; DNA: TGTGCCAGCACTCGGCCAGGGCCGAGCAACGAGCAGTACTTC
size: .; J: TRBJ2-3; D: TRBD2; V: TRBV24-1; CDR3: CATSALSGGAGTDTQYF; DNA: TGTGCCACCAGTGCACTAAGCGGGGGCGCTGGCACAGATACGCAGTATTTT
size: few; J: TRBJ2-2; D: .; V: TRBV3-1/TRBV3-2; CDR3: CASSQFGAAGELFF; DNA: TGTGCCAGCAGCCAATTTGGGGCAGCCGGGGAGCTGTTTTTT
size: .; J: TRBJ1-3; D: TRBD1; V: TRBV19; CDR3: CATSDRGNTIYF; DNA: TGTGCCACCTCGGACAGGGGAAACACCATATATTTT
size: many; J: TRBJ1-6; D: .; V: TRBV7-3; CDR3: CASSTTENSPLHF; DNA: TGTGCCAGCAGTACGACAGAGAATTCACCCCTCCACTTT
size: .; J: TRBJ1-2; D: TRBD1; V: TRBV6-5; CDR3: CASSFTGTDYGYTF; DNA: TGTGCCAGCAGTTTCACCGGGACAGACTATGGCTACACCTTC
size: .; J: TRBJ1-2; D: .; V: TRBV18; CDR3: CASSPLDVEGGYTF; DNA: TGTGCCAGCTCACCCCTAGATGTGGAAGGTGGCTACACCTTC
size: .; J: TRBJ1-5; D: .; V: TRBV7-9; CDR3: CASSSTGFNQPQHF; DNA: TGTGCCAGCAGCTCTACAGGGTTCAATCAGCCCCAGCATTTT
size: .; J: TRBJ2-5; D: .; V: TRBV21-1; CDR3: CASSGGLAGGTKETQYF; DNA: TGTGCCAGCAGCGGCGGACTAGCGGGAGGTACTAAAGAGACCCAGTACTTC
size: .; J: TRBJ1-2; D: .; V: TRBV7-9; CDR3: CASSLGLEGYTF; DNA: TGTGCCAGCAGCTTAGGCCTCGAGGGCTACACCTTC
size: few; J: TRBJ2-5; D: .; V: TRBV19; CDR3: CASSLRQAGVQETQYF; DNA: TGTGCCAGTAGTCTACGACAGGCGGGTGTACAAGAGACCCAGTACTTC
size: .; J: TRBJ1-2; D: .; V: TRBV6-1; CDR3: CASSDSVLYGYTF; DNA: TGTGCCAGCAGTGATTCAGTCCTCTATGGCTACACCTTC
size: .; J: TRBJ2-7; D: TRBD2; V: TRBV18; CDR3: CASSPRLAGTTYEQYF; DNA: TGTGCCAGCTCACCAAGGCTAGCGGGGACCACCTACGAGCAGTACTTC
size: once; J: TRBJ2-7; D: .; V: TRBV27; CDR3: CASSSRYEQYF; DNA: TGTGCCAGCAGTTCCCGGTACGAGCAGTACTTC
size: .; J: TRBJ1-1; D: TRBD1; V: TRBV5-1; CDR3: CASSFATGPVNTEAFF; DNA: TGCGCCAGCAGCTTCGCGACAGGGCCCGTGAACACTGAAGCTTTCTTT
size: .; J: TRBJ2-7; D: TRBD1; V: TRBV19; CDR3: CARNQGAITYEQYF; DNA: TGTGCCAGGAACCAGGGGGCAATCACCTACGAGCAGTACTTC
size: .; J: TRBJ1-4; D: .; V: TRBV7-9; CDR3: CASSPDRRNEKLFF; DNA: TGTGCCAGCAGCCCGGACCGGAGGAATGAAAAACTGTTTTTT
size: few; J: TRBJ1-1; D: .; V: TRBV10-2; CDR3: CASSESLGPWVDTEAFF; DNA: TGCGCCAGCAGTGAGTCGTTGGGGCCTTGGGTGGACACTGAAGCTTTCTTT
size: .; J: TRBJ2-7; D: .; V: TRBV28; CDR3: CASSSGQYEQYF; DNA: TGTGCCAGCAGCAGTGGACAGTACGAGCAGTACTTC
size: .; J: TRBJ2-2; D: TRBD1; V: TRBV7-8; CDR3: CASSPLTGDGELFF; DNA: TGTGCCAGCAGCCCGTTGACAGGGGACGGGGAGCTGTTTTTT
size: .; J: TRBJ2-3; D: .; V: TRBV5-1; CDR3: CASSSGNQRTDTQYF; DNA: TGCGCCAGCAGCAGTGGAAATCAGCGGACAGATACGCAGTATTTT
size: .; J: TRBJ2-2; D: .; V: TRBV20-1; CDR3: CSASRRGTGELFF; DNA: TGCAGTGCTAGTAGGCGGGGCACCGGGGAGCTGTTTTTT
size: .; J: TRBJ2-3; D: TRBD2; V: TRBV7-3; CDR3: CASSFGLAGGLFTDTQYF; DNA: TGTGCCAGCAGCTTTGGACTAGCGGGGGGGCTTTTCACAGATACGCAGTATTTT
size: .; J: TRBJ2-7; D: .; V: TRBV7-6; CDR3: CASSTSQGGEQYF; DNA: TGTGCCAGCAGCACCTCACAGGGTGGCGAGCAGTACTTC
size: .; J: TRBJ2-7; D: .; V: TRBV2; CDR3: CASNRDPYEQYF; DNA: TGTGCCAGCAACAGGGACCCCTACGAGCAGTACTTC
size: .; J: TRBJ1-1; D: .; V: TRBV19; CDR3: CASSSHGKAEAFF; DNA: TGTGCCAGTAGTTCCCACGGGAAGGCTGAAGCTTTCTTT
size: .; J: TRBJ2-5; D: .; V: TRBV10-3; CDR3: CAIREGGGGVWETQYF; DNA: TGTGCCATCAGGGAGGGCGGCGGCGGAGTTTGGGAGACCCAGTACTTC
size: .; J: TRBJ2-5; D: TRBD2; V: TRBV4-1; CDR3: CASSQVASGGYQETQYF; DNA: TGCGCCAGCAGCCAAGTTGCTAGCGGGGGATACCAAGAGACCCAGTACTTC
size: .; J: TRBJ1-2; D: .; V: TRBV6-5; CDR3: CASSYIPKYGYTF; DNA: TGTGCCAGCAGTTACATTCCCAAATATGGCTACACCTTC
size: .; J: TRBJ2-5; D: TRBD2; V: TRBV4-1; CDR3: CASSPLPGLAGGYQETQYF; DNA: TGCGCCAGCAGCCCCCTCCCGGGACTAGCGGGGGGGTACCAAGAGACCCAGTACTTC